The 31 T cell receptor beta chains presented below share a single source sample, sequenced in a study of blood T cell repertoires in COVID-19. Here immunoSEQ multiplex PCR was the method, and the copy in TCRdb shows in-frame clones only, minus some. Found here are about 34,000 clones, nearly 80% of them singletons; the top ten hold approximately 31%. Sequencing was performed on peripheral blood. Receptors originate from a man older than 75 with acute or convalescent COVID-19.

The J gene is TRBJ1-2, the V gene TRBV27; possible D gene TRBD1, 6 bases. Per germline, CDR1 MNHEY and CDR2 SMNVEV (reference sequence). The CDR3 has 15 residues. V shed 5 bases and J shed 8 bases, with 21 bases lying between them. CDR3 sequence reads: CASSPAPRGTWGYTF. CDR3 sequence (DNA): TGTGCCAGCAGTCCTGCACCCAGGGGCACCTGGGGCTACACCTTC.

The chain recombines TRBV2 with TRBJ1-4, with D possibly TRBD1 on 5 matching bases. Looked up from germline, CDR1 is SNHLY and CDR2 is FYNNEI. This CDR3 has 17 amino acids. V was pared by 7 bases and J by 3 bases, with 21 bases between. In nucleotides, the CDR3 is TGTGCCAGCACCAAAGAGGACACTTTTTGGGCTAATGAAAAACTGTTTTTT. This codes for CASTKEDTFWANEKLFF.

The rearrangement uses TRBV29-1 and TRBJ1-5; D not resolved. The CDR3 loop spans 10 amino acids. Deletions cut 8 bases from V and 8 bases from J, with 10 bases between. The V gene's germline CDR1 is SQVTM and CDR2 ANQGSEA. CDR3 region: CSIIGEPQHF. The CDR3 DNA is TGCAGCATCATAGGAGAGCCCCAGCATTTT.

The genes are TRBV5-1 and TRBJ2-2, with 10 positions matching TRBD2. The CDR3 length is 16 residues. Germline V lookup: CDR1 SGHRS, CDR2 YFSETQ. The trim removed 4 bases at V and 3 bases at J, leaving 6 bases unmatched. CDR3 sequence: CASSQRTSGDTGELFF. As DNA, the CDR3 is TGCGCCAGCAGCCAACGGACTAGCGGAGACACCGGGGAGCTGTTTTTT.

This clone was detected only a few times. DNA for the CDR3: TGTGCCAGCAGTTCCAGGGTAGACACAGATACGCAGTATTTT. Protein: CASSSRVDTDTQYF. V gene TRBV2 combines with J gene TRBJ2-3; TRBD1 might be the D (5 bases). The length of the CDR3 is 14 residues. V was pared by 5 bases and J by 2 bases, with 11 bases between. Germline CDR1 and CDR2: SNHLY and FYNNEI.

Turning to this clone: Likely a read error: the CDR3 ends without its conserved phenylalanine or tryptophan. The chain carries TRBV3-1 (or the pseudogene TRBV3-2) and TRBJ1-2, with a weak D call TRBD1 (5 bases). Trimming pared 4 bases from V and 7 bases from J, leaving 10 bases between. From germline, CDR1 is LGHDT and CDR2 YNNKEL (reference sequence). CDR3 size: 12 residues. CDR3 sequence reads: CASSPGLGGYTL. The CDR3 region has the DNA TGTGCCAGCAGCCCAGGGTTGGGTGGCTACACCCTC.

This chain connects TRBV4-3 to TRBJ2-3; 7 bases match TRBD1. This CDR3 has 16 residues. Germline V gene sequence: CDR1 LGHNA, CDR2 YSLEER. The J segment lost 0 bases and the V segment lost 6 bases, leaving 9 bases of the junction unmatched. The CDR3 is CASSRTGAGSTDTQYF. CDR3 in DNA: TGCGCCAGCAGTCGAACAGGGGCCGGGAGCACAGATACGCAGTATTTT.

The V call is TRBV7-9, the J call TRBJ2-3; TRBD2 matches at 8 bases. The CDR3 runs to 15 residues. Germline CDR1 is SEHNR and CDR2 is FQNEAQ (reference sequence). The V and J ends lost 5 bases and 5 bases, in that order; junction bases with no gene match: 9. The CDR3 sequence is CASSPGSGSLDTQYF. Here the CDR3 DNA reads TGTGCCAGCAGCCCCGGAAGCGGGAGTTTAGATACGCAGTATTTT.

The rearrangement joins TRBV30 to TRBJ2-2, with TRBD1 as a possible D gene (6 bases). Germline-derived CDR1 and CDR2 are GTSNPN and SVGIG (reference sequence). The V and J ends lost 5 bases and 3 bases respectively, with 13 bases between them. The CDR3 is made up of 14 amino acids. The CDR3 here is CAWGRGVYTGELFF. The CDR3 nucleotides read TGTGCCTGGGGCAGGGGTGTTTACACCGGGGAGCTGTTTTTT.

This clone occurred many times. This chain uses TRBV4-3 with TRBJ2-7; 8 nucleotides match TRBD2. This CDR3 comprises 16 residues. V was pared by 0 bases and J by 2 bases, with 6 bases of the junction left unmatched. The germline V gene encodes CDR1 LGHNA and CDR2 YSLEER. CDR3 in amino acids: CASSQDHPAGAYEQYF. CDR3 nucleotides: TGCGCCAGCAGCCAAGATCATCCAGCGGGAGCCTACGAGCAGTACTTC.

The chain joins TRBV2 to TRBJ2-7, with 7 bases aligning to TRBD2. Germline lookup yields CDR1 SNHLY and CDR2 FYNNEI. This CDR3 is 16 amino acids long. V was clipped by 4 bases and J by 3 bases; unmatched bases: 12. The CDR3 region is CASSASLAEHYYEQYF. The CDR3 nucleotides are TGTGCCAGCAGTGCGTCGCTAGCGGAACACTACTACGAGCAGTACTTC.

This clone has only one observation. The chain joins TRBV5-1 to TRBJ2-1; D not resolved. With 0 bases removed from V and 3 bases from J, the gap between germline ends came to 10 bases. The CDR3 contains 15 residues. The germline V gene encodes CDR1 SGHRS and CDR2 YFSETQ. CDR3 region: CASSLGQAGYNEQFF. CDR3 coding DNA: TGCGCCAGCAGCTTGGGCCAGGCCGGCTACAATGAGCAGTTCTTC.

The chain employs TRBV28 and TRBJ2-7; possible D gene TRBD2, 5 bases. CDR1 MDHEN and CDR2 SYDVKM come from the germline V gene. This CDR3 has 12 residues. Trimming removed 3 bases from V and 4 bases from J, with 7 bases in between. The CDR3, as DNA: TGTGCCAGCAGTTTTAGGGAGTACGAGCAGTACTTC. Translation gives CASSFREYEQYF.

This chain connects TRBV29-1 to TRBJ1-1; 7 positions agree with TRBD1. From germline, CDR1 is SQVTM and CDR2 ANQGSEA. V trimming: 7 bases; J trimming: 1 base; junction bases outside the gene matches: 6. This CDR3 is built from 13 residues. The CDR3 loop is CSATGARNTEAFF. For the CDR3, the DNA is TGCAGCGCCACAGGGGCGCGGAACACTGAAGCTTTCTTT.

This chain joins TRBV11-1 and TRBJ2-5; 13 positions match TRBD2. Germline V gene sequence: CDR1 SGHAT, CDR2 FQDESV (reference sequence). Germline trimming cut 4 bases from V and 7 bases from J; bases unmatched to any gene: 9. The CDR3 has 16 residues. The CDR3 coding sequence is TGTGCCAGCAGCTCGGGACTAGCGGGACGGCTTCGGACCCAGTACTTC. This translates into CASSSGLAGRLRTQYF.

The chain joins TRBV6-5 to TRBJ2-7, with D possibly matching TRBD2 (5 bases). Germline V gene data show CDR1 as MNHEY and CDR2 as SVGAGI. Between the trimmed V and J ends, which lost 6 bases and 3 bases, there was a span of 9 bases. This CDR3 is 12 amino acids long. This chain's CDR3 is CASRRELYEQYF. Written as DNA, the CDR3 is TGTGCCAGCAGGAGGGAGCTCTACGAGCAGTACTTC.

This rearrangement joins TRBV9 to TRBJ2-5; D not certain. The CDR3 sequence is 14 residues long. V lost 3 bases and J lost 2, with 11 bases in between. Germline CDR1 SGDLS, CDR2 YYNGEE. CDR3 DNA sequence: TGTGCCAGCAGCGCTGGAGCAATTCAAGAGACCCAGTACTTC. Translated: CASSAGAIQETQYF.

The rearrangement joins TRBV11-2 to TRBJ2-7; D is unclear. The CDR3 consists of 12 residues. Germline V lookup: CDR1 SGHAT, CDR2 FQNNGV. The germline V and J ends were trimmed by 4 bases and 4 bases, with 8 bases remaining between them. The CDR3 coding sequence is TGTGCCAGCAGCTCTATCCTTTACGAGCAGTACTTC. Its translation is CASSSILYEQYF.

This chain joins TRBV7-9 and TRBJ1-2; weak D call: TRBD1 (6 bases). The V gene lost 1 base and the J gene lost 8 bases, with 8 bases spanning the gap. CDR1 SEHNR and CDR2 FQNEAQ come from the germline V gene (reference sequence). This CDR3 region has 12 residues. The CDR3 DNA follows: TGTGCCAGCAGCTTAGTTGGGGGCGGCTACACCTTC. Translating gives CASSLVGGGYTF.

CDR3 in amino acids: CAIRGGGADTQYF. The CDR3 DNA sequence: TGTGCCATCAGGGGGGGAGGGGCAGATACGCAGTATTTT. The gene calls are TRBV10-3 and TRBJ2-3; the match to TRBD2 covers 7 bases. Germline V lookup: CDR1 ENHRY, CDR2 SYGVKD. With 6 bases clipped from V and 4 bases from J, the junction kept 4 bases outside the gene matches. The length of the CDR3 is 13 residues.

This clone has a single count. The chain uses TRBV5-1 and TRBJ2-2; 7 nucleotides line up with TRBD2. Germline V gene sequence: CDR1 SGHRS, CDR2 YFSETQ. V shed 4 bases and J 3 bases; nucleotides not matched to a gene: 3. The CDR3 sequence is 14 residues long. CDR3 loop: CASSGGRDTGELFF. The CDR3 DNA sequence: TGCGCCAGCAGCGGCGGGAGAGACACCGGGGAGCTGTTTTTT.

The CDR3 reads CASSGSRGQTEAFF. DNA of the CDR3: TGTGCCAGTAGTGGATCCAGGGGGCAAACTGAAGCTTTCTTT. J is TRBJ1-1 and V is TRBV19, with TRBD1 identical over 8 bases. The CDR3 sequence is 14 residues long. Looked up from germline, CDR1 is LNHDA and CDR2 is SQIVND (reference sequence). The J segment lost 5 bases and the V segment lost 5 bases, leaving 7 bases of the junction unmatched.

This clone was found once. The chain couples TRBV7-2 to TRBJ2-2; the match to TRBD2 covers 11 bases. Losses at the gene ends were 5 bases for V and 4 bases for J; bases not matched to a gene: 6. Per the germline V gene, CDR1 is SGHTA and CDR2 is FQGNSA. The CDR3 covers 16 residues. CDR3 in amino acids: CASSERLAGSTGELFF. CDR3 coding DNA: TGTGCCAGCAGCGAGCGACTAGCGGGAAGCACCGGGGAGCTGTTTTTT.

J is TRBJ2-1 and V is TRBV19, with 9 positions matching TRBD2. With 5 bases clipped from V and 3 bases from J, the junction kept 8 bases outside the gene matches. CDR1 is LNHDA and CDR2 is SQIVND in the germline V gene (reference sequence). The CDR3 runs to 16 residues. The CDR3 DNA reads TGTGCCAGTAGTCTTAATAGCGGGGGACACTACAATGAGCAGTTCTTC. Translation: CASSLNSGGHYNEQFF.

The chain recombines TRBV6-5 with TRBJ2-7, with D possibly TRBD1 on 6 matching bases. V was cut by 0 bases and J by 7 bases, with 7 bases left in between. CDR1 and CDR2 from the germline V gene are MNHEY and SVGAGI. The CDR3 has 12 residues. The CDR3 loop reads CASSYSRGEQYF. The CDR3 DNA follows: TGTGCCAGCAGTTACTCGAGGGGGGAGCAGTACTTC.

This clone has a handful of counts. The same CDR3 can be traced to other DNA sequences in this sample. This chain links TRBV15 with TRBJ2-5; D not resolved. The germline V gene encodes CDR1 LNHNV and CDR2 YYDKDF (reference sequence). The CDR3 has 13 amino acids. V was cut by 0 bases and J by 2 bases, with 4 bases left in between. The CDR3 here is CATSRDRQETQYF. The CDR3 coding sequence is TGTGCCACCAGCAGAGATAGACAAGAGACCCAGTACTTC.

The rearrangement links TRBV19 to TRBJ1-5, with D perhaps TRBD1 (6 bases). CDR3 size: 13 residues. The ends were cut back, 7 bases at V and 1 base at J, with 8 bases in the middle. Germline V gives CDR1 LNHDA, CDR2 SQIVND (reference sequence). For the CDR3, the DNA is TGTGCCAGTACCGGACAGAGCAATCAGCCCCAGCATTTT. It specifies CASTGQSNQPQHF.

This sequence joins TRBV5-6 and TRBJ1-6; 8 bases fit TRBD1. The CDR3 length is 14 residues. Germline loops: CDR1 SGHDT, CDR2 YYEEEE. Trimming removed 3 bases from V and 7 bases from J; junction bases left unmatched: 3. The CDR3 DNA sequence: TGTGCCAGCAGCTCGGACAGGGAAAATTCACCCCTCCACTTT. This gives the protein CASSSDRENSPLHF.

The V call is TRBV18, the J call TRBJ2-7; 9 bases fit TRBD1. The J segment lost 5 bases and the V segment lost 2 bases, leaving 1 base of the junction unmatched. The CDR3 spans 13 residues. Germline CDR1 KGHSH, CDR2 LQKENI. The CDR3 DNA reads as TGTGCCAGCTCACCAAGGACAGGGGACGAGCAGTACTTC. Residues: CASSPRTGDEQYF.

This chain joins TRBV2 and TRBJ2-1, with D tentatively TRBD1 (6 bases). There are 12 residues in the CDR3. Trimming removed 8 bases at V and 6 bases at J, with 11 bases between. CDR1 and CDR2 (germline): SNHLY, FYNNEI. The CDR3, as DNA: TGTGCCAGCGAACAACAGGGCAATGAGCAGTTCTTC. This translates into CASEQQGNEQFF.

The chain joins TRBV9 to TRBJ2-2; a weak D match, TRBD2 (7 bases). Trimming cost V 0 bases and J 4 bases, with 13 bases left between them. Germline-derived CDR1 and CDR2 are SGDLS and YYNGEE. This CDR3 contains 16 residues. CDR3 DNA: TGTGCCAGCAGCGTAGGAGGGGGGGACGTCACCGGGGAGCTGTTTTTT. Protein sequence: CASSVGGGDVTGELFF.